This T cell receptor (beta chain) was identified in a study of blood T cell repertoires in COVID-19. For the study at large: COVID-19 samples collected from the United States, Italy and Spain covered acute and convalescent phases. The cDNA or gDNA used as material had been derived from T cells, B-cell-depleted T cells, or PBMCs.

In the authors' workflow: Amplification of reference gene primers provided the estimated nucleated cell counts. Profiling relied on immunoSEQ multiplex PCR, and the TCRdb table lists in-frame clones only, not all of them. V and J calls and clone size are those listed in that table; D and trimming were worked out from the DNA. The repertoire has roughly 140,000 clones, about 90% of them found once; the top ten carry 1.7%. The length of the CDR3 is 16 residues. V lost 0 bases and J lost 3; bases outside the gene matches: 4. The germline CDR1 and CDR2 sequences are MNHEY and SVGAGI. The sequenced material came from peripheral blood. The sequence came from a woman aged 45-65 years with acute or convalescent COVID-19. The chain combines TRBV6-5 with TRBJ2-3, with 9 positions matching TRBD2. The CDR3 protein is CASSYSSGRRTDTQYF. The CDR3, as DNA: TGTGCCAGCAGTTACTCCAGCGGGAGGCGTACAGATACGCAGTATTTT.